Sequencing of this TCR beta chain was carried out in a study of shared clonotypes between healthy human individuals. Broader study findings: Naive subsets generally exceeded memory subsets in estimated richness.

Comment on this clone: The antigen is undetermined.

Some clones are missing from TCRdb's copy, which holds only in-frame ones; the method was immunoSEQ multiplex PCR. The sample has more than 90,000 clones; roughly two thirds are singletons. CDR1 and CDR2 (germline): MNHNY, SVGAGI (reference sequence). The CDR3 extends over 14 amino acids. V lost 5 bases to trimming and J lost 8 bases; unmatched junction nucleotides: 10. The chain has TRBV6-6 and TRBJ1-2; the match to TRBD1 covers 8 bases. This sequence was found in a man aged 25 to 40 in good health. Sample: memory CD8+ T cells sorted from blood. The subset is: CD45RO+ cells pooled with CCR7-negative TemRA cells. The CDR3 bases are TGTGCCAGCAGTCCACAGGGGGGCCGAGAAGGCTACACCTTC. Its translation is CASSPQGGREGYTF.